Included here is one T cell receptor beta chain sequence, with context. The data are from a study of T cell responses to AZD1222 COVID-19 vaccine. Looked up from germline, CDR1 is MNHNS and CDR2 is SASEGT. Trimming removed 2 bases at V and 5 bases at J, with 13 bases between. The CDR3 is made up of 14 amino acids. Here immunoSEQ multiplex PCR was the method, and the copy in TCRdb shows in-frame clones only, minus some. The profile covers some 86,000 clones, with about nine tenths appearing a single time and 6.9% taken by the ten largest. This clonotype originated in an adult who received the AZD1222 COVID-19 vaccine. Material: peripheral blood, obtained 28 days after the second AZD1222 dose. The rearrangement uses TRBV6-1 and TRBJ2-7, with D perhaps assigned TRBD1 or TRBD2 (6 bases each). The chain's CDR3 is CASSELGGGHEQYF. The CDR3 DNA reads as TGTGCCAGCAGTGAATTAGGGGGAGGCCACGAGCAGTACTTC.